This TCR beta chain stems from a study of regulatory T cells in long-lasting Graves disease. The time point: newly diagnosed GD, antithyroid drugs for less than 3 months. The authors made the TCR library using RNA they extracted from PBMCs. The length of the CDR3 is 15 residues. The trim removed 5 bases at V and 0 bases at J, leaving 6 bases unmatched. Germline CDR1 and CDR2: SGHRS and YFSETQ. CDR3 regions were amplified by Arm-PCR using iRepertoire HTBI primers to build TCR beta libraries. TCRdb fed the multiplex PCR reads into MiXCR, producing one record per CDR3 protein. The sample lists about 420,000 distinct CDR3 sequences; roughly 15% were seen once. At least ten counts were recorded for this clonotype. The same sample was also used in a study of T cells in Graves' hyperthyroidism and ophthalmopathy.

V usage is TRBV5-1 and J usage is TRBJ2-7; 9 nucleotides match TRBD1. This receptor was identified in a woman in her late teens or twenties with Graves disease. This material consisted of peripheral blood mononuclear cells (PBMCs), taken at new diagnosis, from a patient treated with antithyroid drugs. CDR3 in amino acids: CASRPDRGSSYEQYF. In DNA form, the CDR3 reads TGCGCCAGCAGACCCGACAGGGGGAGCTCCTACGAGCAGTACTTC.